Each of the 3 T cell receptor beta chains below was sequenced from the same sample in a study of glioma-infiltrating T cells after dendritic cell vaccination. The method was immunoSEQ multiplex PCR; TCRdb's version includes in-frame clones alone and lacks a portion of them. The table includes about 73,000 clones, more than 65% detected once. The input for sequencing was blood, taken before dendritic cell vaccination. These receptors came from a human donor with glioblastoma.

The genes are TRBV4-1 and TRBJ2-6, with 10 bases fitting TRBD1. J lost 0 bases, V lost 7 bases, and 12 bases had no gene match. Germline V gene data show CDR1 as MGHRA and CDR2 as YSYEKL. The CDR3 spans 19 residues. CDR3 in amino acids: CASTPGPGQGTSGANVLTF. Here the CDR3 DNA reads TGCGCCAGCACCCCAGGGCCGGGACAGGGGACCTCTGGGGCCAACGTCCTGACTTTC.

This chain joins TRBV5-1 and TRBJ2-3; 9 positions agree with TRBD1. Germline V CDR1 and CDR2: SGHRS, YFSETQ. CDR3 size: 15 residues. V was clipped by 0 bases and J by 7 bases; unmatched bases: 6. The CDR3 coding sequence is TGCGCCAGCAGCTTGGTGGGACAGGGACCTAATACGCAGTATTTT. This codes for CASSLVGQGPNTQYF.

The chain uses TRBV23-1 and TRBJ1-5, with 11 bases lining up with TRBD1. TRBV23-1 is an open reading frame, and its role is uncertain. Trimming removed 11 bases from V and 7 bases from J; junction bases left unmatched: 13. The CDR3 is 15 amino acids. DNA for the CDR3: TGCGCCGGGAGTACCGGGACAGGGGGTGGACAGCCCCAGCATTTT. It specifies CAGSTGTGGGQPQHF.